This T cell receptor (beta chain) emerged from a study of T cells after yellow fever vaccination. Study-level information: For low cell numbers, libraries were made with SMART-Seq v4 Ultra Low Input.

5'RACE template switching produced TCR cDNA carrying a universal primer site and UMIs. TCRdb re-analysed the 5' RACE reads in MiXCR, keeping a single row per CDR3 protein. The sample contains hundreds of thousands of distinct CDR3 sequences, about a fifth of which appear only once. Findings and caveats of the study: Most clones from primary vaccination were detected again post-booster (roughly 96% CD4, 88% CD8).

With regard to this clonotype: Its specificity is not known.

The germline V gene has CDR1 LNHNV and CDR2 YYDKDF (reference sequence). The V end lost 0 bases, the J end lost 14 bases, and 13 bases lay between the germline ends. The CDR3 runs 13 residues. This sequence joins TRBV15 and TRBJ1-4, with D hard to call. The clonotype comes from a man between 18 and 35 years old who received the YFV17D yellow fever vaccine. Source: PBMCs, taken approximately 22 days after the first yellow fever vaccination. The DNA of the CDR3 is TGTGCCACCAGCAGAGAAAAGGCACGAGCGCTGTTTTTT. This codes for CATSREKARALFF.